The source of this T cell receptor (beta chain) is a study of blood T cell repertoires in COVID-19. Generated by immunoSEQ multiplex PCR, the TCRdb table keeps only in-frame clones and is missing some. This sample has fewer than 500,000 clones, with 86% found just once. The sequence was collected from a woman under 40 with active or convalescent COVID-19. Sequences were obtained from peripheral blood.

The CDR3 reads CASSAYTSGGTTDTQYF. DNA for the CDR3: TGCGCCAGCAGCGCCTACACTAGCGGGGGGACCACAGATACGCAGTATTTT. The chain couples TRBV5-1 to TRBJ2-3, with 12 positions matching TRBD2. Trimming cost V 4 bases and J 2 bases; bases outside gene matches: 8. The CDR3 is 17 amino acids. Germline V gene lookup returns CDR1 SGHRS and CDR2 YFSETQ.